This TCR beta chain appears in the sequencing data of a study of Ad26.COV2.S vaccination and SARS-CoV-2 variants. Regarding the study as a whole: Using TCR breadth and depth analyses may have led to underestimated total T cell responses.

About this clone: Its antigen is not known.

Using immunoSEQ multiplex PCR, the repertoire was profiled, and TCRdb retains in-frame clones only, with some absent. Of roughly 410,000 clones detected, roughly four fifths appear once; the ten largest clones hold about 7.4%. Treatment described: some 20 received Ad26.COV2.S at low or high dose, single or two shots; a few received placebo; per-sample allocation not given. Each sample was drawn 63 days after the first injection (of vaccine or placebo). The CDR3 is 12 residues long. The germline V and J ends were trimmed by 3 bases and 6 bases, with 8 bases remaining between them. Per germline, CDR1 SGDLS and CDR2 YYNGEE.

This receptor was obtained from a person between 18 and 59 years old who received the Ad26.COV2.S COVID-19 vaccine or a placebo. The material was peripheral blood, obtained in a trial of Ad26.COV2.S vaccine versus placebo. The genes are TRBV9 and TRBJ2-3; D may be TRBD1 (5 bases). The chain's CDR3 is CASSAGQDTQYF. The CDR3 coding sequence is TGTGCCAGCAGCGCAGGGCAGGATACGCAGTATTTT. Drawing the rest from reference TRBV9 and TRBJ2-3, the complete variable domain is DSGVTQTPKHLITATGQRVTLRCSPRSGDLSVYWYQQSLDQGLQFLIQYYNGEERAKGNILERFSAQQFPDLHSELNLSSLELGDSALYFCASSAGQDTQYFGPGTRLTVL.